The text below deals with one T cell receptor beta chain. The CDR3 sequence is 14 residues long. V lost 3 bases and J 7 bases, leaving 10 bases between the germline ends. This specimen belongs to a study of identical twins. Unique molecular identifiers were in the cDNA, with template-switch universal primer binding. One entry per CDR3 protein, called by TCRdb with MiXCR from the 5' RACE reads. The sample carries 1.5 million to 2 million distinct CDR3 sequences, about 31% recorded once. The source of this sequence is a newborn girl in good health. This chain connects TRBV12-3 or TRBV12-4 to TRBJ1-6, with a possible D match to TRBD1 (5 bases). Sequences were obtained from cord blood. The CDR3 DNA reads as TGTGCCAGCAGTTTGAGGGGATGGAATTCACCCCTCCACTTT. Its translation is CASSLRGWNSPLHF.